The 9 T cell receptor beta chains listed next were all sequenced from one sample in a study of T cell repertoires in cytomegalovirus infection. TCRdb itself ran the reads through MiXCR, one entry per CDR3 protein. This table holds over 450,000 distinct CDR3 sequences, around 11% found once. Sequenced: PBMCs. The receptors here all came from a human donor in good health (CMV status not recorded). Some clones in this sample may be carry-over from other donors' samples.

Many counts were recorded for this clonotype. The chain has TRBV5-1 and TRBJ2-1, with D hard to call. The germline V and J ends were trimmed by 0 bases and 0 bases, with 10 bases remaining between them. The V gene's germline CDR1 is SGHRS and CDR2 YFSETQ. The CDR3 length is 16 residues. The CDR3 nucleotides are TGCGCCAGCAGCTTGGGGAGCCGAAGCTCCTACAATGAGCAGTTCTTC. Translating gives CASSLGSRSSYNEQFF.

This clonotype was found many times. This chain links TRBV6-2 or TRBV6-3 with TRBJ2-7; D gene ambiguous. Germline CDR1 and CDR2: MNHEY and SVGEGT. With 7 bases removed from V and 0 bases from J, the gap between germline ends came to 10 bases. This CDR3 has 13 amino acids. CDR3 sequence: CASTRTDSYEQYF. The CDR3 DNA reads TGTGCCAGCACCAGGACGGACTCCTACGAGCAGTACTTC.

This clonotype was seen only a few times. This rearrangement joins TRBV28 to TRBJ2-4; D is possibly TRBD2 (6 bases). This CDR3 has 11 amino acids. V was shortened by 7 bases and J by 7 bases, with 8 bases between the two germline ends. Per germline, CDR1 MDHEN and CDR2 SYDVKM. The CDR3 coding sequence is TGTGCCAGCACTGCGGGGAACATTCAGTACTTC. It yields the protein CASTAGNIQYF.

This clonotype was counted ten times or more. The chain combines TRBV7-9 with TRBJ1-1; 8 bases match TRBD1. The CDR3 runs to 15 residues. CDR1 is SEHNR, CDR2 FQNEAQ, per germline (reference sequence). V dropped 5 bases and J dropped 0; count of bases not matched to a gene: 5. In DNA, the CDR3 is TGTGCCAGCAGCGATCGACAGGGGATGAACACTGAAGCTTTCTTT. This codes for CASSDRQGMNTEAFF.

The chain combines TRBV30 with TRBJ2-7; 8 bases match TRBD1. The CDR3 length is 14 residues. V lost 0 bases to trimming and J lost 7 bases; unmatched junction nucleotides: 8. Germline loops: CDR1 GTSNPN, CDR2 SVGIG (reference sequence). As DNA, the CDR3 is TGTGCCTGGAGTGTTACCCGGACAGGGTGGGAGCAGTACTTC. Translated: CAWSVTRTGWEQYF.

In its sample, this clonotype was seen many times. This chain connects TRBV7-3 to TRBJ2-1; D call uncertain. Germline CDR1 SGHTA, CDR2 FQGTGA. The V end lost 0 bases, the J end lost 10 bases, and 10 bases lay between the germline ends. This CDR3 region has 13 residues. CDR3 protein: CASSLTLGGEQFF. Here the CDR3 DNA reads TGTGCCAGCAGCTTAACGTTAGGCGGAGAGCAGTTCTTC.

This clonotype occurred a few times. The V gene is TRBV12-5, the J gene TRBJ2-7; D is perhaps TRBD2 (6 bases). This CDR3 comprises 16 residues. The germline gives CDR1 LGHNT, CDR2 FRNRAP. The V and J ends lost 2 bases and 2 bases respectively, with 16 bases between them. The CDR3 sequence: CASGLPTGDNPYEQYF. The CDR3 DNA is TGTGCTAGTGGTTTGCCGACGGGAGACAACCCCTACGAGCAGTACTTC.

This clonotype showed up many times. The genes are TRBV12-3 or TRBV12-4 and TRBJ1-6, with D uncertain. V was clipped by 3 bases and J by 6 bases, with 12 bases between them. This CDR3 has 15 amino acids. The chain's CDR3 is CASSFGGLGNSPLHF. For the CDR3, the DNA is TGTGCCAGCAGTTTTGGAGGGCTGGGTAATTCACCCCTCCACTTT.

This clonotype was observed at least ten times. The chain carries TRBV7-2 and TRBJ1-3, with TRBD1 matching over 8 bases. The germline V gene encodes CDR1 SGHTA and CDR2 FQGNSA. J lost 3 bases, V lost 3 bases, and 13 bases had no gene match. This CDR3 has 18 amino acids. CDR3 residues: CASSLGPAAGGFGNTIYF. CDR3 DNA: TGTGCCAGCAGCTTGGGACCCGCAGCAGGGGGCTTTGGAAACACCATATATTTT.